This TCR beta chain was obtained from a study of shared clonotypes between healthy human individuals (dated by TCRdb to about 2020). General notes on the study: Three men and a couple of women, aged 18 to 49 years, made up the cohort. Libraries were prepared and TCR repertoires were sequenced by different laboratories using diverse techniques, in order to increase sequencing depth and limit assay-specific biases. Leukapheresis yielded between about 0.85 and 10 billion PBMCs per donor. To estimate repertoire size and how much clonotype sharing occurs between individuals, the study deeply sequenced the blood TCR repertoires of several healthy adults. For each donor, CD4 naive and CD4 memory were each run on three plates, CD8 naive on two plates, and CD8 memory on one plate.

The germline V gene supplies CDR1 MNHEY and CDR2 SVGAGI. Here V drops 10 bases and J drops 2 bases, and the junction holds 8 bases not matched to any gene. The CDR3 holds 14 amino acids from the cysteine to the phenylalanine. The kept DNA is CDR3 alone, 42 bases in frame from the first base. The full study reports these points: Clonotypes shared by all four sorted-subset donors showed higher generation probabilities than non-shared clonotypes. The genetic and exposure-history diversity represented was limited by the small number of donors. Naive subsets generally had larger estimated clonotype richness than memory subsets did. Only blood was sampled, and tissue TCR repertoires likely differ from those in blood. Across four donors, roughly 5.4% of naive CD4, roughly 3.3% of naive CD8, roughly 2.3% of memory CD4, and 0.4% of memory CD8 clonotypes were shared. Based on pairwise subsampling, the degree of clonotype sharing among donors was expected to be affected by sequencing depth. Rarefaction of sorted-subset datasets indicated incomplete sequencing despite the large sequencing depth.

As concerns this clone: The target of this receptor is not known. No base-level quality is on record; no much larger clone is a single base apart.

The donors were healthy, HIV-negative adults with no recently reported acute infections or vaccinations. Only Caucasian adults living in Nashville, Tennessee, USA were represented among the donors. CD4+ T cells were enriched by magnetic negative selection; naive cells were then positively selected on CD45RA, and the negative fraction formed the memory subset. Blood was obtained by leukapheresis, after which PBMCs were separated by Ficoll-Histopaque density gradient centrifugation and cryopreserved in liquid nitrogen vapor phase. Analytical flow cytometry was used to check the purity and quantity of each magnetically sorted T cell population. Each sorted fraction had its genomic DNA isolated and then quantified by UV absorbance on a Nanodrop 2000c. Using the deep immunoSEQ assay, TCR CDR3 regions were amplified from genomic DNA by multiplex PCR. Extracted genomic DNA from each cell subset was distributed evenly across all wells of several immunoSEQ 96-well plates, and each plate was treated as a replicate. For sorted subsets, each replicate PCR was loaded with about 0.2 ug genomic DNA, equivalent to 30,000 or so T cell genomes. Purified libraries were measured with a Qubit 3.0 fluorometer, size-checked on a Bioanalyzer 2100, and measured again with the KAPA Library Quantification kit. A separate single-read 150-cycle Illumina NextSeq 550 flow cell was used to sequence each immunoSEQ 96-well plate. From the authors' description of their analysis: Because the immunoSEQ output included only junctional sequences and no quality scores, the filtering could not be the same as the filtering used for full-length reads. To assign V/J genes and CDR3, sequences were annotated against IMGT germline references using PyIR, a Python wrapper for IgBLAST v1.9. Reads were filtered out if the reads had weak V/J assignments (E-value above 1e-6), no CDR3, stop codons, out-of-frame junctions, or ambiguous translated residues. V3J clonotypes were defined as sequences sharing the same inferred V gene, J gene, and CDR3 amino acid sequence. Percentage overlap between repertoires was calculated by dividing the number of shared unique clonotypes by the size of the smaller repertoire. Three approaches were used to assess repertoire richness: RTK rarefaction, the Chao1 estimator, and Recon v2.1 estimates of unobserved clonotypes. Generation probabilities were computed with OLGA for all TCRbeta clonotypes obtained by the gDNA method from several donors. Drawn from immuneACCESS, this table holds only the in-frame rearrangements with V and J called that TCRdb kept. Clones are partly lost; checked studies trace under half to an unresolved V gene and leave the rest unexplained. From that table come the V and J calls and clone size; the DNA was used to work out D and trimming. The sample table lists more than 2 million clones, approximately 95% of them with a count of one. The top ten clonotypes cover more than 0.1% of the sample.

This receptor was obtained from a man in his late teens or twenties in good health. Sequencing was carried out using naive CD4+ T cells sorted from blood. In the paper's terms, the cell subset or site label means: CD45RA+ positively selected. Recombination joined TRBV6-5 with TRBJ2-3, with 8 junctional bases fitting TRBD2. DNA sequence: TGTGCCACCTGGGCTAGCGGGTCCACAGATACGCAGTATTTT. Its translation is CATWASGSTDTQYF.